This T cell receptor beta chain was identified in a study of regulatory T cells in long-lasting Graves disease (dated by TCRdb to 2020 to 2022). About the study as a whole: Newly diagnosed Graves' disease patients had taken antithyroid drugs for less than 3 months. Patients with persistent Graves' disease were compared with patients with newly diagnosed Graves' disease using TCR sequencing and RNA sequencing of peripheral blood. The study was conducted in China and was registered as a clinical trial. TCR sequencing covered around 13 persistent and approximately 20 newly diagnosed Graves' disease patients, 33 samples in total.

Library preparation was by multiplex PCR. Sequencing instrument: Illumina HiSeq 4000. CDR3 regions were amplified by Arm-PCR with iRepertoire HTBI primers to construct TCR beta libraries. Before sequencing, the PCR products underwent gel purification. The study's processing was this. Gene usage analysis of CDR3 amino acid clonotypes used the approximately 62 TRBV and fewer than 15 TRBJ segments found across samples. COPE and FqMerger were used to merge filtered high-quality paired reads into contigs. BLAST was used to align contigs to IMGT TRBV, TRBD and TRBJ reference genes, with CDR3 defined following IMGT. Any clonotype with a frequency above 0.1% was classified as a highly expanded clone. Shannon entropy was used to measure repertoire diversity, and the Gini coefficient was used to measure V-J evenness. Clonotypes shared by more than one individual were considered public. Starting from the raw public reads, TCRdb applied fastp trimming at Q25, assembled clones with MiXCR and retained in-frame beta chains. Every CDR3 protein is listed once, alongside the most common genes and DNA of its rows. TCRdb's processing, not the authors' own work, is the source of the V and J calls. This sample is represented by some 250,000 distinct CDR3 sequences; 20% of them were singletons. Of the sample, approximately 14% falls within the top ten clones.

As to this clonotype: Its antigen remains undetermined. Being one base from a much bigger clone, this may be a read error. The CDR3 carries no conserved terminal phenylalanine or tryptophan, so it likely arises from a read error.

General conclusions and limits of the study: Only peripheral blood was studied, because thyroid tissue, the primary lesion, was inaccessible. Persistent disease showed preferential use of TRBV28, TRBJ1-2 and TRBJ2-5, whereas newly diagnosed disease favored TRBV20-1 and TRBJ2-1. The authors noted that the small sample size was a limitation that may lower accuracy. Only the TCR beta chain was sequenced and analyzed. Lower TCR Shannon entropy and fewer highly expanded clones were observed in persistent Graves' disease patients than in newly diagnosed patients, which suggested clonal expansion. Persistent patients shared more public clonotypes among themselves (under 3,000) than newly diagnosed patients did (roughly 910).

The sample's time point label, decoded: newly diagnosed GD, antithyroid drugs for less than 3 months. For both TCR sequencing and RNA sequencing, RNA was extracted from PBMCs using TRIzol. The diagnosis of Graves' disease was made according to American Thyroid Association guidelines. Recruitment of patients was carried out at an endocrinology department in Xi'an, China. Each patient gave 7 to 9.5 milliliters of peripheral blood, collected in an EDTA anticoagulant tube. PBMCs were isolated by Ficoll Paque Plus density gradient separation without further T cell sorting. An Agilent 2100 Bioanalyzer and agarose gel were used to check RNA quality, and a NanoDrop 2000 was used to measure RNA concentration. CDR1 and CDR2 were assigned from the germline V gene as MDHEN and SYDVKM. The CDR3 contains 11 residues when both ends are counted. The entry retains the CDR3 DNA only, 33 bases that are in frame from base 1.

The specimen was peripheral blood mononuclear cells (PBMCs), collected at new diagnosis, from a patient treated with antithyroid drugs. The sequence joins TRBV28 to TRBJ2-5; the D region may be TRBD1 or TRBD2, each matching 5 bases equally. The J call may be in error: the DNA end matches TRBJ2-1 better. This sequence was found in a female donor with Graves disease. The DNA reads TGTGCCAGCAGTTTATTGGGACGGCAGTTCCTC. This gives the protein CASSLLGRQFL.